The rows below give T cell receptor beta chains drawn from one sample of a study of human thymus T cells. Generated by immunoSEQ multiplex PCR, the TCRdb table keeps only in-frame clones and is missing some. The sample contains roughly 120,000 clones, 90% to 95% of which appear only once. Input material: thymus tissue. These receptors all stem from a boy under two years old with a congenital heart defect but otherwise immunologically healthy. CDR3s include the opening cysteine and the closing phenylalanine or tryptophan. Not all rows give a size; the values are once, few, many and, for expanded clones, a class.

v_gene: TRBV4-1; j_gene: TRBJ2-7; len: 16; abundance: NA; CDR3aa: CASSQGRASGGYEQYF
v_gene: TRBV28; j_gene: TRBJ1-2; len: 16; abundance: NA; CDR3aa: CASRRAGQGANYGYTF
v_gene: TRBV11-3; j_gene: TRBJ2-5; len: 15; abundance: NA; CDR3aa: CASSLYSGTGETQYF
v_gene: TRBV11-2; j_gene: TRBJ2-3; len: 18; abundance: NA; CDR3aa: CASSFNIAGASSTDTQYF
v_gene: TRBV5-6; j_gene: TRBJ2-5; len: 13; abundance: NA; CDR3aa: CASSEDREETQYF
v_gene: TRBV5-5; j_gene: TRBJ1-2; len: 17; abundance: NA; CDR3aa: CASSPRGGQVANYGYTF
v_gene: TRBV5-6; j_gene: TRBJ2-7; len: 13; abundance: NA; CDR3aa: CASSLGWDYEQYF
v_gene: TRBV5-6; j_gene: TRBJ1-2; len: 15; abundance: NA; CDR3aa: CASSLTRASNYGYTF
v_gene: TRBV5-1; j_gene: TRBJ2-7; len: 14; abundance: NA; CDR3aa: CASSSLTSAAEQYF
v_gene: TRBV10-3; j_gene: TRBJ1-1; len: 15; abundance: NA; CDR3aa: CAISESGARNTEAFF
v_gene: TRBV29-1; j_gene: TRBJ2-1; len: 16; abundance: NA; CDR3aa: CSVVWDRQGTNNEQFF
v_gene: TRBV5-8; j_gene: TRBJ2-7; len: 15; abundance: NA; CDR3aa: CASSGSTGLCCEQYF
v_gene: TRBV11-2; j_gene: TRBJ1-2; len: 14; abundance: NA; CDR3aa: CASSLEPGPYGYTF
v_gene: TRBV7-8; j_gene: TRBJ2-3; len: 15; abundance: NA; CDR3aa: CASSLGGTTPHTQYF
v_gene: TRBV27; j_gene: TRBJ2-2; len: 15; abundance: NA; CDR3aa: CASRPIRGYSGELFF
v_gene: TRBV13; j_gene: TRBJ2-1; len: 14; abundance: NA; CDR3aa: CASSLRTAYNEQFF
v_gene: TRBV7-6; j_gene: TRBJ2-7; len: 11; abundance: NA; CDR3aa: CASSFWGGREF
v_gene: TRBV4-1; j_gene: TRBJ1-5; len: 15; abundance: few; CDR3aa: CASSQENGGNQPQHF
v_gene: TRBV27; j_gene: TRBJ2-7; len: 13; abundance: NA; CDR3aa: CASSLRLAGEQYF
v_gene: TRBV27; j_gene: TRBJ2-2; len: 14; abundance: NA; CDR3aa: CASSLNRGTGELFF
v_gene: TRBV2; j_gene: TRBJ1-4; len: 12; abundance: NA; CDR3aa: CASRDKSEKLFF
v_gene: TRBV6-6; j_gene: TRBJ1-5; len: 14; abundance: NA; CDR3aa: CASRAREGNQPQHF
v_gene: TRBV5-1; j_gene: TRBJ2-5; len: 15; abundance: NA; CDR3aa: CASSLFLAGVETQYF
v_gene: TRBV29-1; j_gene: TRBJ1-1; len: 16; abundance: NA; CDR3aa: CSVSSPILDRSVEAFF
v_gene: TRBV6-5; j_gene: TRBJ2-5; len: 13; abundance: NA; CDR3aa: CASSNRDRETQYF
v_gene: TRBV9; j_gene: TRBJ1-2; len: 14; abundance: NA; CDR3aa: CASSVVAGNYGYTF
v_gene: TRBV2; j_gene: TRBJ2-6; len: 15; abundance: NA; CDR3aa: CASSERSSGANVLTF
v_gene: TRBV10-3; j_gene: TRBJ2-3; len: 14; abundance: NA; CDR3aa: CAIRLAGGPDTQYF
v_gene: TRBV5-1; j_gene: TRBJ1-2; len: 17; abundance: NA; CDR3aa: CASSPYERQLSNYGYTF
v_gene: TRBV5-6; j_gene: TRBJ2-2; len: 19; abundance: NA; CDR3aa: CASSFRISHNPAGTGELFF
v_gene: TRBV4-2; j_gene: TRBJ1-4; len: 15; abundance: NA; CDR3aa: CASSRTGTPSEKLFF
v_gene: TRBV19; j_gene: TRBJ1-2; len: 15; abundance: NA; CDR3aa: CASSVDRGQGYGYTF
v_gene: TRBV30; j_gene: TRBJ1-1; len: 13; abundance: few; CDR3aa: CAWGRSSYTEAFF
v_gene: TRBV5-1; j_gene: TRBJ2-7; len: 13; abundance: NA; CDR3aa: CASSDRGSHEQYF
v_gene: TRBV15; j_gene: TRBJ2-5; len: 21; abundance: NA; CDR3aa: CATSRDLLSVRSGGPQETQYF
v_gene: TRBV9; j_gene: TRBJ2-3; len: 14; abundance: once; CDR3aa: CASSVDAGSDTQYF
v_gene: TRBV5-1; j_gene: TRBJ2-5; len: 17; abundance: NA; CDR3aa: CASSYKTGAPGVETQYF
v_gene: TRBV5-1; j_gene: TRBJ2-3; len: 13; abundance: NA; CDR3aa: CASSLRIVDTQYF
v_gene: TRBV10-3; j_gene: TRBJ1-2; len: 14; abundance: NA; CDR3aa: CAISPGTGSNGYTF
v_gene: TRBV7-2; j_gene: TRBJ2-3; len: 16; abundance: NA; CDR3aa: CASSLLPSGSWDTQYF
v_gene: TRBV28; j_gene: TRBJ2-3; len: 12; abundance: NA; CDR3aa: CASSRGTSTQYF
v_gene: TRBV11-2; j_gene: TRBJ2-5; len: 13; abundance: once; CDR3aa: CASSFNRSETQYF
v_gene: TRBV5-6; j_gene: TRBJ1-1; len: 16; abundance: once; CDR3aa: CASSHATGSPGTEAFF
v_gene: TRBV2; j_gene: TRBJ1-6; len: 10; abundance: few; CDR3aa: CASSALTLHF